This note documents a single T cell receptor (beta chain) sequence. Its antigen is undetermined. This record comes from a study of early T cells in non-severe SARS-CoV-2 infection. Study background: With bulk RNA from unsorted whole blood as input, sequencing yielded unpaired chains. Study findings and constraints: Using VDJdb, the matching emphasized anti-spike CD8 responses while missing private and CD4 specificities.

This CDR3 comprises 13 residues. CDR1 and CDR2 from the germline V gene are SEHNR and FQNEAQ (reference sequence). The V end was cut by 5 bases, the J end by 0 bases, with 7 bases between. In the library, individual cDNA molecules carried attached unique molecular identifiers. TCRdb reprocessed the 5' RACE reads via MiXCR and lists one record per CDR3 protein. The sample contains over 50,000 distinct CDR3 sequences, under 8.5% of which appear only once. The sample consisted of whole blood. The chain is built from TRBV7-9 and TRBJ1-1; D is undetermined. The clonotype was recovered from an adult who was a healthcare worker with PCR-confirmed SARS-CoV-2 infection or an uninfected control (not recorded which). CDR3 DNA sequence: TGTGCCAGCAGCCTAGACATGAACACTGAAGCTTTCTTT. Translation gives CASSLDMNTEAFF.